The T cell receptor beta chain described here comes from a study of low-dose radiotherapy and immunotherapy resistance in tumors. Study-wide background: It was every two weeks, one day before radiation and immunotherapy, that intravenous cyclophosphamide 200 mg/m2 was given.

cDNA synthesis used a TRAV/TRBV-specific primer set for both chains. TCR amplification ran 20 PCR cycles using constant-region and V-primer adapter primers. TCRdb re-called the reads with MiXCR, one entry per CDR3 protein. The sample carries approximately 12,000 distinct CDR3 sequences, more than 50% recorded once. The clonotype originates from a human donor with advanced metastatic prostate, ovarian, gallbladder or colorectal cancer (not recorded which). This table probably holds off-target reads from a library built for another chain.

CDR3 sequence: CASSYRRDYNEQFF. CDR3 nucleotide sequence: TGTGCCAGCAGTTACCGAAGGGACTACAATGAGCAGTTCTTC. V usage is TRBV6-2 or TRBV6-3 and J usage is TRBJ2-1; no clear D. Looked up from germline, CDR1 is MNHEY and CDR2 is SVGEGT. V lost 2 bases and J lost 3, with 8 bases in between. The CDR3 consists of 14 residues.